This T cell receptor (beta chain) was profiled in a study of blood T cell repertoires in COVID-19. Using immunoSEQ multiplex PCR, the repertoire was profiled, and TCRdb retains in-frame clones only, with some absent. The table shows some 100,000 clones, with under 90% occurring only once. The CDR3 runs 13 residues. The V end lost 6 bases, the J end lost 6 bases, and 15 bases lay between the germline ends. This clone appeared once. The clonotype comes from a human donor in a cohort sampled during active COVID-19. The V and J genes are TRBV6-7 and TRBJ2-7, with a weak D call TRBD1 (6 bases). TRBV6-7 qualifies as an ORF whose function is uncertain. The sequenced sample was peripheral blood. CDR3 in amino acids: CASRRQVKCEQYF. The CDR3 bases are TGTGCCAGCAGGAGACAGGTTAAGTGCGAGCAGTACTTC.